Listed below are T cell receptor beta chains from one sample, sequenced in a study of glioma-infiltrating T cells. TCRdb reprocessed the multiplex PCR reads with MiXCR, giving one entry per CDR3 protein. Of approximately 100,000 distinct CDR3 sequences detected, 25% to 30% appear once; the ten largest clones hold roughly 30%. Sequenced: glioma tissue, nonneoplastic brain tissue, or PBMCs (not recorded which). The source of these receptors is a human donor with low-grade glioma or glioblastoma, undergoing nonglioma brain surgery, or in good health (not recorded which). CDR3s include the opening cysteine and the closing phenylalanine or tryptophan. D genes are given only for firm matches. Size is stated for part of the rows, as once, few or many counts, or as a class when the clone is expanded.

d_call: -
j_call: TRBJ1-6
v_call: TRBV20-1
clone_size: -
cdr3_nt: TGCAGTGCTAGAGGGGGGGGGAGCTCCTATAATTCACCCCTCCACTTT
cdr3_aa: CSARGGGSSYNSPLHF

d_call: -
j_call: TRBJ2-1
v_call: TRBV6-2/TRBV6-3
clone_size: many
cdr3_nt: TGTGCCAGCAGTTACTCAGCGAGGGCCCAGTTCTTC
cdr3_aa: CASSYSARAQFF

d_call: TRBD1
j_call: TRBJ1-1
v_call: TRBV7-2
clone_size: few
cdr3_nt: TGTGCCAGCAGCCCAGGGACAGGGGGCTGGGCTGAAGCTTTCTTT
cdr3_aa: CASSPGTGGWAEAFF

d_call: TRBD2
j_call: TRBJ2-3
v_call: TRBV29-1
clone_size: few
cdr3_nt: TGCAGCGTTGACAGGCAGGGAGGCGCGGGAGGTGGCGGTACGCAGTATTTT
cdr3_aa: CSVDRQGGAGGGGTQYF

d_call: TRBD2
j_call: TRBJ2-7
v_call: TRBV20-1
clone_size: many
cdr3_nt: TGCAGTGCTAGAGAAGGCGGGGAGGGCGAGCAGTACTTC
cdr3_aa: CSAREGGEGEQYF

d_call: -
j_call: TRBJ2-2
v_call: TRBV7-2
clone_size: many
cdr3_nt: TGTGCCAGCAGTCTACAGCGCACCGGGGAGCTGTTTTTT
cdr3_aa: CASSLQRTGELFF

d_call: -
j_call: TRBJ2-7
v_call: TRBV19
clone_size: -
cdr3_nt: TGTGCCAGTCGGAAGGAGGGCCTGTCCTACGAGCAGTACTTC
cdr3_aa: CASRKEGLSYEQYF

d_call: TRBD2
j_call: TRBJ2-3
v_call: TRBV4-3
clone_size: many
cdr3_nt: TGCGCCAGCAGCCAAGATCTGACGGGGGGGCGGGATACGCAGTATTTT
cdr3_aa: CASSQDLTGGRDTQYF

d_call: -
j_call: TRBJ2-4
v_call: TRBV18
clone_size: -
cdr3_nt: TGTGCCAGCCCAGTCGGGGCCGAAACTTTACTAGCCAAAAACATTCAGTACTTC
cdr3_aa: CASPVGAETLLAKNIQYF

d_call: -
j_call: TRBJ2-3
v_call: TRBV6-1
clone_size: many
cdr3_nt: TGTGCCAGCATCCTGGATGGGAGCGGTGCGCAGTATTTT
cdr3_aa: CASILDGSGAQYF

d_call: TRBD1
j_call: TRBJ1-1
v_call: TRBV18
clone_size: many
cdr3_nt: TGTGCCAGCTCACCCTGGACAGGGGGCGAGACTGAAGCTTTCTTT
cdr3_aa: CASSPWTGGETEAFF

d_call: -
j_call: TRBJ2-7
v_call: TRBV12-5
clone_size: -
cdr3_nt: TGTGCTAGTGGTTTGGTCCTCGGGATTAGCTACGAGCAGTACTTC
cdr3_aa: CASGLVLGISYEQYF

d_call: TRBD1
j_call: TRBJ1-3
v_call: TRBV4-1
clone_size: many
cdr3_nt: TGCGCCAGCAGCCGGACAGGGACTGGAAACACCATATATTTT
cdr3_aa: CASSRTGTGNTIYF

d_call: -
j_call: TRBJ2-7
v_call: TRBV4-3
clone_size: many
cdr3_nt: TGCGCCAGCAGCCAAGATAGGGGTAACTACGAGCAGTACTTC
cdr3_aa: CASSQDRGNYEQYF

d_call: TRBD2
j_call: TRBJ2-1
v_call: TRBV24-1
clone_size: many
cdr3_nt: TGTGCCACCAGTGACCGACGGGGGGGAAGCCACAATGAGCAGTTCTTC
cdr3_aa: CATSDRRGGSHNEQFF

d_call: -
j_call: TRBJ2-1
v_call: TRBV7-9
clone_size: many
cdr3_nt: TGTGCCAGCAGCTTATTGTCCTACCCTCCGGAGCAGTTCTTC
cdr3_aa: CASSLLSYPPEQFF